The present entry profiles one T cell receptor beta chain with its context. The PCR employed 60 Vbeta primers together with 13 Jbeta primers. Using immunoSEQ multiplex PCR, the repertoire was profiled, and TCRdb retains in-frame clones only, with some absent. The repertoire has under 100,000 clones, around 79% of them found once; the top ten carry 5% to 7%. The data originate from a study of cytomegalovirus exposure and HLA in healthy donors. The CDR3 length is 13 residues. The germline V gene encodes CDR1 SGHTS and CDR2 YDEGEE. Trimming took off 0 bases at V and 3 bases at J, with 7 bases between the two ends.

This clonotype was sampled from a young man in good health and CMV-seropositive. The chain has TRBV5-8 and TRBJ2-7, with unresolved D. The sequenced material came from PBMCs. The CDR3 loop reads CASSLDRYYEQYF. The CDR3 DNA is TGTGCCAGCAGCTTGGACAGATACTACGAGCAGTACTTC.